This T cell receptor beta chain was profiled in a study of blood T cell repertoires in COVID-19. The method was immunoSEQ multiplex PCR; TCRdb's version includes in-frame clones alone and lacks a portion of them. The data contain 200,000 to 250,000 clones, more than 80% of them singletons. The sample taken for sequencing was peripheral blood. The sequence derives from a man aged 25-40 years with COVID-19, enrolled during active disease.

CDR3 in amino acids: CASSRNGDGYTF. In DNA, the CDR3 is TGTGCCAGCAGCCGAAACGGGGATGGCTACACCTTC. The rearrangement links TRBV2 to TRBJ1-2; D ambiguous. Trimming cost V 6 bases and J 6 bases, with 11 bases left between them. The CDR3 runs 12 residues. Germline V gene lookup returns CDR1 SNHLY and CDR2 FYNNEI.